One and the same sample provided the 7 T cell receptor beta chains below, sequenced in a study of response to subunit inactivated influenza vaccine. TCRdb called the RT-PCR reads again in MiXCR, with one record for every CDR3 protein. This table has approximately 480,000 distinct CDR3 sequences, approximately 10% appearing once. The sequences come from PBMCs from blood, collected about 6 weeks after vaccination. The receptors stem from a man between 45 and 60 years old who received an inactivated influenza vaccine.

The V call is TRBV5-5, the J call TRBJ2-1; TRBD1 is a possible D gene (5 bases). V shed 0 bases and J shed 7 bases, with 11 bases lying between them. The CDR3 contains 14 residues. CDR1 and CDR2 (germline): SGHKS, YYEKEE (reference sequence). The CDR3 loop is CASSLDPGLNEQFF. The CDR3 DNA reads as TGTGCCAGCAGCTTGGATCCAGGGTTGAATGAGCAGTTCTTC. Full variable domain (outside the CDR3, taken from reference TRBV5-5 and TRBJ2-1): DAGVTQSPTHLIKTRGQQVTLRCSPISGHKSVSWYQQVLGQGPQFIFQYYEKEERGRGNFPDRFSARQFPNYSSELNVNALLLGDSALYLCASSLDPGLNEQFFGPGTRLTVL.

This clonotype was seen ten or more times. The chain couples TRBV5-1 to TRBJ2-1; D call uncertain. The CDR3 is 15 amino acids. CDR1 and CDR2 from the germline V gene are SGHRS and YFSETQ. Trimming left V 0 bases short and J 10 bases short, with 17 bases between. The CDR3 here is CASSLEGRSGREQFF. The CDR3 DNA follows: TGCGCCAGCAGCTTGGAGGGCAGGTCCGGCCGGGAGCAGTTCTTC.

CDR3 coding DNA: TGTGCCAGCAGCCCCCTGCAGATAGCGCCTCAAGAGACCCAGTACTTC. Translating it yields CASSPLQIAPQETQYF. This sequence joins TRBV7-9 and TRBJ2-5; weak D call: TRBD2 (5 bases). Germline V CDR1 and CDR2: SEHNR, FQNEAQ (reference sequence). This CDR3 has 16 amino acids. V dropped 5 bases and J dropped 2 bases, with 18 bases sitting between them.

The rearrangement uses TRBV7-8 and TRBJ2-5, with a tentative D call TRBD1 (6 bases). Germline CDR1 SGHVS, CDR2 FQNEAQ. Trimming stripped 3 bases from V and 1 base from J, with 21 bases between. The CDR3 length is 18 residues. The CDR3 DNA follows: TGTGCCAGCAGCTTCCCCGGTATCCCGCGGACAGCCCAAGAGACCCAGTACTTC. Its protein product is CASSFPGIPRTAQETQYF.

V usage is TRBV5-1 and J usage is TRBJ2-3, with unresolved D. V dropped 4 bases and J dropped 6 bases, with 15 bases sitting between them. Germline V gives CDR1 SGHRS, CDR2 YFSETQ. This CDR3 has 14 residues. For the CDR3, the DNA is TGCGCCAGCAGCATGGACGCGTCCTCCGATACGCAGTATTTT. It is translated as CASSMDASSDTQYF.

This clonotype has at least ten counts. V usage is TRBV12-3 or TRBV12-4 and J usage is TRBJ2-2; D not certain. V gave up 5 bases and J gave up 7 bases, with 8 bases separating them. The length of the CDR3 is 12 residues. The CDR3 loop reads CASSRWDGELFF. CDR3 coding DNA: TGTGCCAGCAGTAGATGGGACGGGGAGCTGTTTTTT.

This clonotype was seen a few times. DNA of the CDR3: TGCAGCGTTGATGGTGGGGCTAGCGGGAGAAGAGAGACCCAGTACTTC. Translation gives CSVDGGASGRRETQYF. The chain recombines TRBV29-1 with TRBJ2-5; 10 nucleotides match TRBD2. The CDR3 length is 16 residues. Losses at the gene ends were 3 bases for V and 4 bases for J; bases not matched to a gene: 11. Germline CDR1 and CDR2: SQVTM and ANQGSEA.